The next 20 T cell receptor beta chains were all read from a single sample in a study of vaccination and CD4 T cells after COVID-19. These receptors have no identified antigens. The sample's treatment: approximately nine-day PBMC culture with coronavirus spike peptide pools or control peptides (ViraFEST assay). Oncomine TCR Beta short-read sequencing was applied to DNA from cultured CD4+ T cells. TCRdb passed the PCR reads through MiXCR, listing each CDR3 protein once. Among 13,000 or so distinct CDR3 sequences, 25% to 30% were seen once, and the ten largest hold roughly 8%. What was sequenced was CD4+ T cells from blood, cultured in vitro. The receptors shown here come from a human donor who had recovered from COVID-19.

This clonotype showed up just a few times. The genes are TRBV19 and TRBJ2-2; D may be TRBD1 (6 bases). Germline assignment: CDR1 LNHDA and CDR2 SQIVND (reference sequence). The CDR3 loop spans 17 amino acids. Trimming removed 4 bases from V and 3 bases from J, with 18 bases in between. The CDR3 spells CASSKGVGDKYTGELFF. CDR3 bases: TGTGCCAGTAGTAAGGGGGTGGGGGACAAATACACCGGGGAGCTGTTTTTT. Filled out from reference TRBV19 and TRBJ2-2, the complete variable domain reads DGGITQSPKYLFRKEGQNVTLSCEQNLNHDAMYWYRQDPGQGLRLIYYSQIVNDFQKGDIAEGYSVSREKKESFPLTVTSAQKNPTAFYLCASSKGVGDKYTGELFFGEGSRLTVL.

The chain joins TRBV11-2 to TRBJ1-2, with D perhaps matching TRBD1 (6 bases). CDR1 and CDR2 from the germline V gene are SGHAT and FQNNGV. CDR3 length equals 15 residues. V lost 4 bases to trimming and J lost 4 bases, with 16 bases between them. The CDR3, as DNA: TGTGCCAGCAGCTCCTCGCCAGGGGCAGTCTATGGCTACACCTTC. Residues: CASSSSPGAVYGYTF.

This sequence joins TRBV15 and TRBJ2-3; 9 nucleotides align to TRBD1. Looked up from germline, CDR1 is LNHNV and CDR2 is YYDKDF (reference sequence). The CDR3 is made up of 15 amino acids. With 5 bases clipped from V and 0 bases from J, the junction kept 3 bases outside the gene matches. CDR3 sequence reads: CATSRDRASTDTQYF. CDR3 sequence (DNA): TGTGCCACCAGCCGGGACAGGGCTAGCACAGATACGCAGTATTTT.

V usage is TRBV19 and J usage is TRBJ1-6, with D unclear. CDR1 and CDR2 from the germline V gene are LNHDA and SQIVND (reference sequence). Trimming took 6 bases from V and 11 from J, leaving 20 bases between them. CDR3 length: 15 amino acids. The CDR3 loop reads CASSPSAGWRAPLHF. CDR3 nucleotides: TGTGCCAGTAGCCCCTCGGCGGGCTGGAGGGCACCCCTCCACTTT.

This clonotype has more than one count but fewer than ten. The rearrangement uses TRBV30 and TRBJ1-6; 9 bases match TRBD1. Looked up from germline, CDR1 is GTSNPN and CDR2 is SVGIG (reference sequence). V was pared by 5 bases and J by 7 bases, with 9 bases of the junction left unmatched. CDR3 length equals 15 residues. DNA for the CDR3: TGTGCCTGGCGCGGACAGGGGCTGGACAATTCACCCCTCCACTTT. Its translation is CAWRGQGLDNSPLHF.

This chain connects TRBV4-1 to TRBJ2-7; D call uncertain. Per the germline V gene, CDR1 is MGHRA and CDR2 is YSYEKL. The CDR3 extends over 14 amino acids. V was shortened by 0 bases and J by 5 bases, with 11 bases between the two germline ends. CDR3 coding DNA: TGCGCCAGCAGCCAAGATATCAACCTGAACGAGCAGTACTTC. This encodes CASSQDINLNEQYF.

V gene TRBV4-1 combines with J gene TRBJ2-5; TRBD2 agrees at 8 bases. In germline, CDR1 is MGHRA, CDR2 YSYEKL. The CDR3 is 16 amino acids. The V and J ends lost 0 bases and 6 bases, in that order; junction bases with no gene match: 9. Written as DNA, the CDR3 is TGCGCCAGCAGCCAAGATTTAACGGGGGGGCTGAAGACCCAGTACTTC. Protein: CASSQDLTGGLKTQYF.

This chain uses TRBV4-1 with TRBJ1-5; D unclear. The V gene lost 0 bases and the J gene lost 1 base, with 4 bases spanning the gap. The germline CDR1 and CDR2 sequences are MGHRA and YSYEKL. This CDR3 is 14 amino acids long. CDR3 region: CASSQEESNQPQHF. For the CDR3, the DNA is TGCGCCAGCAGCCAAGAGGAAAGCAATCAGCCCCAGCATTTT.

The gene calls are TRBV4-3 and TRBJ2-7; D not resolved. Germline lookup yields CDR1 LGHNA and CDR2 YSLEER. Trimming left V 4 bases short and J 0 bases short, with 13 bases between. The CDR3 is 15 amino acids. The CDR3 reads CASSPRAGSSYEQYF. The CDR3 DNA reads TGCGCCAGCAGCCCTCGGGCAGGTAGCTCCTACGAGCAGTACTTC.

J is TRBJ2-5 and V is TRBV2; 7 bases agree with TRBD1. Unmatched junction bases numbered 3, after V lost 6 bases and J lost 2 bases. Germline assignment: CDR1 SNHLY and CDR2 FYNNEI. This CDR3 is 13 amino acids long. CDR3 bases: TGTGCCAGCAGAAGGGACAGTCAAGAGACCCAGTACTTC. Protein sequence: CASRRDSQETQYF.

The V gene is TRBV6-1, the J gene TRBJ2-3, with 14 positions matching TRBD2. V lost 5 bases to trimming and J lost 5 bases; unmatched junction nucleotides: 3. Germline V gene sequence: CDR1 MNHNS, CDR2 SASEGT. This CDR3 has 15 amino acids. CDR3 residues: CASSRLAGGRDTQYF. CDR3 coding DNA: TGTGCCAGCAGTCGACTAGCGGGGGGGCGAGATACGCAGTATTTT.

Judged by abundance, this clonotype is medium-sized (0.01 to 0.1%). The rearrangement uses TRBV19 and TRBJ1-2, with 9 bases matching TRBD1. This CDR3 is built from 14 residues. CDR1 and CDR2 from the germline V gene are LNHDA and SQIVND (reference sequence). The V gene end was trimmed by 9 bases and the J gene end by 3 bases; junction bases not matched to a gene: 8. The CDR3 sequence is CASKATGGYYGYTF. For the CDR3, the DNA is TGTGCCAGCAAGGCGACAGGGGGGTACTATGGCTACACCTTC.

This clonotype was seen more than once but under ten times. V usage is TRBV2 and J usage is TRBJ2-5; D is possibly TRBD1 or TRBD2 (5 bases each). Germline CDR1 and CDR2: SNHLY and FYNNEI. This CDR3 is 12 amino acids long. The V gene lost 5 bases and the J gene lost 4 bases, with 8 bases spanning the gap. The CDR3 protein is CASSPGAETQYF. The DNA for the CDR3 is TGTGCCAGCAGTCCCGGGGCAGAGACCCAGTACTTC.

This clonotype was detected only a few times. J is TRBJ2-4 and V is TRBV5-1; D is possibly TRBD1 (8 bases). Trimming cost V 2 bases and J 8 bases, with 14 bases left between them. Per the germline V gene, CDR1 is SGHRS and CDR2 is YFSETQ. CDR3 length: 14 amino acids. The CDR3 reads CASSLQGGKDIQYF. CDR3 DNA: TGCGCCAGCAGCTTACAGGGGGGGAAGGACATTCAGTACTTC. The variable domain in full, with the rest retrieved from reference TRBV5-1 and TRBJ2-4, is KAGVTQTPRYLIKTRGQQVTLSCSPISGHRSVSWYQQTPGQGLQFLFEYFSETQRNKGNFPGRFSGRQFSNSRSEMNVSTLELGDSALYLCASSLQGGKDIQYFGAGTRLSVL.

The chain uses TRBV3-1 and TRBJ2-4; TRBD1 might be the D (6 bases). This CDR3 comprises 15 residues. V was trimmed by 0 bases and J by 8 bases, leaving 14 bases between them. CDR1 is LGHDT, CDR2 YNNKEL, per germline (reference sequence). CDR3 residues: CASSQDQGSKDIQYF. The CDR3 DNA sequence: TGTGCCAGCAGCCAAGATCAGGGGTCGAAGGACATTCAGTACTTC.

The rearrangement links TRBV5-1 to TRBJ2-5; D is ambiguous. From germline, CDR1 is SGHRS and CDR2 YFSETQ. Trimming took 0 bases from V and 0 from J, leaving 0 bases between them. This CDR3 has 12 residues. The DNA for the CDR3 is TGCGCCAGCAGCTTGGACCAAGAGACCCAGTACTTC. Translation gives CASSLDQETQYF.

The CDR3 DNA sequence: TGCGCCAGCAGCCAGGGAAGCTCTGGAAACACCATATATTTT. Amino acid sequence: CASSQGSSGNTIYF. V and J are TRBV5-1 and TRBJ1-3; D may be TRBD1 (5 bases). The germline CDR1 and CDR2 sequences are SGHRS and YFSETQ. CDR3 length: 14 amino acids. The V and J ends lost 4 bases and 0 bases respectively, with 8 bases between them. The complete variable domain, with remaining parts taken from reference TRBV5-1 and TRBJ1-3, reads KAGVTQTPRYLIKTRGQQVTLSCSPISGHRSVSWYQQTPGQGLQFLFEYFSETQRNKGNFPGRFSGRQFSNSRSEMNVSTLELGDSALYLCASSQGSSGNTIYFGEGSWLTVV.

The chain carries TRBV12-3 or TRBV12-4 and TRBJ1-1; D is perhaps TRBD1 (6 bases). Trimming took off 5 bases at V and 2 bases at J, with 12 bases between the two ends. The CDR3 has 14 residues. The CDR3 coding sequence is TGTGCCAGCAGTCCCGGGACAAGAAACACTGAAGCTTTCTTT. Encoded protein: CASSPGTRNTEAFF.

The chain recombines TRBV7-9 with TRBJ1-2; 12 bases are a match to TRBD1. This CDR3 has 18 amino acids. CDR1 is SEHNR, CDR2 FQNEAQ, per germline (reference sequence). Germline trimming cut 5 bases from V and 6 bases from J; bases unmatched to any gene: 16. The CDR3 here is CASSRKTGTGGNLHGYTF. CDR3 nucleotides: TGTGCCAGCAGCCGTAAAACCGGGACAGGGGGCAACTTGCATGGCTACACCTTC.

This clonotype has more than one count but fewer than ten. The V and J genes are TRBV7-2 and TRBJ2-5, with a tentative D call TRBD2 (5 bases). Germline-derived CDR1 and CDR2 are SGHTA and FQGNSA. The CDR3 is 15 amino acids. V lost 4 bases to trimming and J lost 4 bases, with 16 bases between them. CDR3 amino acids: CASSWVAQLRETQYF. CDR3 DNA: TGTGCCAGCAGCTGGGTAGCGCAGCTCAGAGAGACCCAGTACTTC.